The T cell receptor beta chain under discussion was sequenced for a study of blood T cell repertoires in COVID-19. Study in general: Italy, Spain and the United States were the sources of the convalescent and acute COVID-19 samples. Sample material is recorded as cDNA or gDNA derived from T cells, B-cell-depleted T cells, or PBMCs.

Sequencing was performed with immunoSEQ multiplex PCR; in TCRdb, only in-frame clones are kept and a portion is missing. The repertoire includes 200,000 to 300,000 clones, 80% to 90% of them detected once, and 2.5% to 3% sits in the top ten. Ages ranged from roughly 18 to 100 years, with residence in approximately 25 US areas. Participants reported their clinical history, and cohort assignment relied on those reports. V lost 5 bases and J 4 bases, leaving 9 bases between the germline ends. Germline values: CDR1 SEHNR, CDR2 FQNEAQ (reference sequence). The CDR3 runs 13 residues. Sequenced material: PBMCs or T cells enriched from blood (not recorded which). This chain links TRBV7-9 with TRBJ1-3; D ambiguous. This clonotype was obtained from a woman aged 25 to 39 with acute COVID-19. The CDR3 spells CASSPPVGNTIYF. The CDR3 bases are TGTGCCAGCAGCCCTCCTGTAGGAAACACCATATATTTT.